This T cell receptor beta chain was identified in a study of T-cell memory formation after mild COVID-19. Overall study context: Among the donors, TCR clusters were largely specific to each donor. Overall study results and limits: Contracting clones, day 15 to 85, had balanced CD4/CD8, and later expanders favored CD4+.

Concerning this clonotype itself: Its specificity is not known.

UMIs and sample barcodes were carried by the TCR alpha and TCR beta cDNA libraries that 5'RACE produced using constant-segment primers. TCRdb re-called the 5' RACE reads through MiXCR, storing one row per CDR3 protein. The sample lists about 130,000 distinct CDR3 sequences; roughly 15% were seen once. The germline gives CDR1 MDHEN, CDR2 SYDVKM. The CDR3 sequence is 14 residues long. Trimming removed 3 bases at V and 7 bases at J, with 16 bases between. The chain has TRBV28 and TRBJ2-7; tentatively, D is TRBD1 or TRBD2 (5 bases each). This TCR came from an adult woman who had mild COVID-19 (a few samples of this study predate the infection). Cell type and time point are not known. Specimen: PBMCs or a T cell subset sorted from them (not recorded which). CDR3 in DNA: TGTGCCAGCAGTTTTTCTGGGGGTAGGAGGGAGCAGTACTTC. This codes for CASSFSGGRREQYF.